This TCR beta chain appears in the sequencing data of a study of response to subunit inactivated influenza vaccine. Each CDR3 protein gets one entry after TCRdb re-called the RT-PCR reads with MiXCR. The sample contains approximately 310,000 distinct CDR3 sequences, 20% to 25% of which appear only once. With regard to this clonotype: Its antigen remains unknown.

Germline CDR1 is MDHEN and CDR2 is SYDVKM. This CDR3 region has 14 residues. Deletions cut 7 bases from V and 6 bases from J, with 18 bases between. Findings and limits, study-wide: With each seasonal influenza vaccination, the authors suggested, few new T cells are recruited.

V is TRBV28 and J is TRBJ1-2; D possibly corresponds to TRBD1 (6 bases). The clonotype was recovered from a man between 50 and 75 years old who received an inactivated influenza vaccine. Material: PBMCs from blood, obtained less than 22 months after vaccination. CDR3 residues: CASTVGGRSDGYTF. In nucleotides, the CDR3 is TGTGCCAGCACCGTGGGGGGGCGATCAGATGGCTACACCTTC.